Listed below are T cell receptor beta chains from one sample, sequenced in a study of OX40 agonist ivuxolimab in advanced cancers. Method: immunoSEQ multiplex PCR; TCRdb's copy keeps in-frame clones and lacks some. The sample includes tens of thousands of clones, roughly 88% seen only once; the top ten take 4.5% to 5.5%. The sequencing used CD4+ or CD8+ T cells sorted from blood, collected in a trial of the OX40 agonist ivuxolimab. The origin of the receptors is an adult with an advanced solid tumor such as melanoma, head and neck, liver or kidney cancer. Each CDR3 is given with its conserved first and last residue. Fields, in order: clone size, V gene, J gene, D gene, CDR3 protein, CDR3 DNA. D genes are given only for firm matches. Clone size is not always given. Where it is, it says once, few, many or a class for expanded clones.

>once|TRBV7-9|TRBJ2-7|.
CASSPRTSAYEQYF
TGTGCCAGCAGCCCCCGGACCTCCGCTTACGAGCAGTACTTC
>.|TRBV9|TRBJ2-6|.
CASSGMTNVLTF
TGTGCCAGCAGCGGAATGACCAACGTCCTGACTTTC
>.|TRBV7-3|TRBJ1-3|TRBD1
CASSSGQGPGNTIYF
TGTGCCAGCAGCTCGGGACAGGGGCCTGGAAACACCATATATTTT
>.|TRBV2|TRBJ1-6|.
CASKSAENNSPLHF
TGTGCCAGCAAGTCGGCGGAAAATAATTCACCCCTCCACTTT
>once|TRBV12-5|TRBJ1-5|TRBD1
CASGTGVNQPQHF
TGTGCTAGTGGGACAGGGGTTAATCAGCCCCAGCATTTT
>.|TRBV10-2|TRBJ1-1|.
CASRDSSTEAFF
TGCGCCAGCAGGGACAGTTCGACTGAAGCTTTCTTT
>.|TRBV19|TRBJ2-1|TRBD2
CASSRLAGGPIFHNEQFF
TGTGCCAGTAGCCGACTAGCGGGGGGGCCGATCTTCCACAATGAGCAGTTCTTC
>.|TRBV2|TRBJ2-1|TRBD2
CASSEGLAGDSRLQFF
TGTGCCAGCAGTGAAGGTTTAGCGGGGGACTCCAGGTTGCAGTTCTTC
>.|TRBV2|TRBJ1-5|TRBD1
CASSDRRQGGQPQHF
TGTGCCAGCAGTGACCGGCGACAGGGCGGTCAGCCCCAGCATTTT
>.|TRBV5-6|TRBJ2-7|.
CASSFRGGHAYEQYF
TGTGCCAGCAGCTTCCGGGGAGGCCACGCCTACGAGCAGTACTTC
>.|TRBV7-7|TRBJ2-1|.
CASSIDSGTEQFF
TGTGCTAGCAGCATTGATAGCGGTACTGAGCAGTTCTTC
>.|TRBV27|TRBJ2-6|.
CASSLNVPPLSGANVLTF
TGTGCCAGCAGTTTAAACGTGCCCCCTCTCTCTGGGGCCAACGTCCTGACTTTC
>.|TRBV18|TRBJ2-3|TRBD1
CASSPRRGGADTQYF
TGTGCCAGCTCACCCCGGAGAGGGGGCGCAGATACGCAGTATTTT
>.|TRBV10-3|TRBJ2-7|TRBD1
CAIRGTGGNEQYF
TGTGCCATCAGAGGGACAGGGGGGAACGAGCAGTACTTC
>.|TRBV7-3|TRBJ1-6|.
CASSRESSYNSPLHF
TGTGCCAGCAGCCGGGAAAGCTCCTATAATTCACCCCTCCACTTT
>.|TRBV7-9|TRBJ1-6|.
CASSLKGTGSYNSPLHF
TGTGCCAGCAGCTTAAAAGGGACGGGCTCCTATAATTCACCCCTCCACTTT
>.|TRBV14|TRBJ2-1|.
CASSQDLDGAQFF
TGTGCCAGCAGCCAAGATTTGGACGGGGCCCAGTTCTTC
>.|TRBV7-9|TRBJ1-4|.
CASSLLGEKLFF
TGTGCCAGCAGCTTATTAGGGGAAAAACTGTTTTTT
>.|TRBV9|TRBJ1-1|.
CASSARVLVGGGAEAFF
TGTGCCAGCAGCGCACGTGTCCTCGTTGGGGGTGGGGCAGAAGCTTTCTTT
>.|TRBV5-5|TRBJ2-7|TRBD2
CASNLAGGPREQYF
TGTGCCAGCAACTTAGCGGGAGGGCCCAGGGAGCAGTACTTC
>.|TRBV18|TRBJ1-5|.
CASSKVEGSNQPQHF
TGTGCCAGCTCTAAGGTAGAGGGCTCCAATCAGCCCCAGCATTTT
>.|TRBV7-2|TRBJ2-3|.
CASSSSQGSGTDTQYF
TGTGCCAGCAGCTCGTCACAGGGAAGTGGCACAGATACGCAGTATTTT
>.|TRBV21-1|TRBJ2-1|.
CASRYTGGSEQFF
TGTGCCAGCAGGTACACAGGGGGTAGTGAGCAGTTCTTC
>.|TRBV5-1|TRBJ2-1|.
CASSLSGRLHNEQFF
TGCGCCAGCAGCTTGAGTGGGAGACTCCACAATGAGCAGTTCTTC
>.|TRBV6-1|TRBJ1-5|TRBD1
CASSRDRDHQPQHF
TGTGCCAGCAGTCGTGACAGGGACCATCAGCCCCAGCATTTT
>.|TRBV30|TRBJ1-1|.
CAWGRDLSTEAFF
TGTGCCTGGGGCAGGGACTTGAGCACTGAAGCTTTCTTT
>.|TRBV11-3|TRBJ2-1|.
CASSLGAQGEADNEQFF
TGTGCCAGCAGCTTAGGCGCACAGGGTGAAGCGGACAATGAGCAGTTCTTC
>few|TRBV7-8|TRBJ1-1|.
CASSLRDTSMNTEAFF
TGTGCCAGCAGCTTAAGGGACACCTCTATGAACACTGAAGCTTTCTTT
>.|TRBV14|TRBJ2-7|.
CASSQVSYEQYF
TGTGCCAGCAGCCAAGTTTCCTACGAGCAGTACTTC
>.|TRBV29-1|TRBJ2-1|.
CSVRGTLSSYNEQFF
TGCAGCGTTCGAGGTACCCTGAGCTCCTACAATGAGCAGTTCTTC
>.|TRBV18|TRBJ2-1|.
CASSPTAQQGYNEQFF
TGTGCCAGCTCACCAACTGCCCAACAGGGCTACAATGAGCAGTTCTTC
>.|TRBV2|TRBJ1-2|.
CASSDGQMLGGYTF
TGTGCCAGCAGTGACGGACAGATGCTAGGAGGCTACACCTTC
>.|TRBV10-3|TRBJ1-5|.
CAISELVGQPQHF
TGTGCCATCAGTGAGTTGGTGGGTCAGCCCCAGCATTTT
>.|TRBV19|TRBJ2-1|.
CASSIPYRSTYNEQFF
TGTGCCAGTAGTATACCTTACAGGTCCACCTACAATGAGCAGTTCTTC
>.|TRBV11-1|TRBJ1-1|TRBD1
CASSVTGERFTEAFF
TGTGCCAGCAGCGTAACAGGGGAAAGATTCACTGAAGCTTTCTTT
>.|TRBV28|TRBJ1-1|.
CASSSGHSNTEAFF
TGTGCCAGCAGTTCGGGACACTCGAACACTGAAGCTTTCTTT
>.|TRBV30|TRBJ2-7|TRBD1
CAWSSGGRYEQYF
TGTGCCTGGAGTTCAGGGGGCAGGTACGAGCAGTACTTC
>.|TRBV30|TRBJ1-5|.
CAWNQNTGRSQPQHF
TGTGCCTGGAACCAAAACACAGGGAGGAGTCAGCCCCAGCATTTT
>.|TRBV19|TRBJ1-2|TRBD1
CASRPRTGQVVDGYTF
TGTGCCAGTAGACCTCGGACAGGGCAGGTGGTGGATGGCTACACCTTC
>.|TRBV9|TRBJ2-7|TRBD2
CASSVAPSGSSYEQYF
TGTGCCAGCAGCGTAGCCCCTAGCGGGAGCTCCTACGAGCAGTACTTC
>.|TRBV7-3|TRBJ2-3|.
CASSISGSTDTQYF
TGTGCCAGCAGCATAAGCGGTAGCACAGATACGCAGTATTTT
>.|TRBV6-1|TRBJ1-3|.
CASTQYAVHTIYF
TGTGCCAGCACACAATACGCGGTGCACACCATATATTTT
>once|TRBV10-3|TRBJ2-3|TRBD2
CAISDSVAGADTQYF
TGTGCCATCAGTGATTCCGTAGCGGGCGCAGATACGCAGTATTTT
>.|TRBV5-6|TRBJ2-1|TRBD2
CASSLRTSGGYNEQFF
TGTGCCAGCAGCCTTCGGACTAGCGGGGGTTACAATGAGCAGTTCTTC
>.|TRBV5-6|TRBJ1-5|.
CASSLGRNQPQHF
TGTGCCAGCAGCTTGGGTAGGAATCAGCCCCAGCATTTT
>.|TRBV19|TRBJ1-5|.
CASSIVGGNQPQHF
TGTGCCAGTAGTATAGTCGGTGGTAATCAGCCCCAGCATTTT
>.|TRBV2|TRBJ2-2|.
CASSEGYTGELFF
TGTGCCAGCAGTGAAGGGTACACCGGGGAGCTGTTTTTT
>.|TRBV29-1|TRBJ2-7|TRBD1
CSVSGQGVYEQYF
TGCAGCGTTTCGGGACAGGGTGTCTACGAGCAGTACTTC